The rows below give T cell receptor beta chains drawn from one sample of a study of blood T cell repertoires in COVID-19. Libraries were prepared by immunoSEQ multiplex PCR; TCRdb keeps only in-frame clonotypes and omits some of them. The sample holds about 160,000 clones, over 65% seen once. Sequencing was done on a sample of peripheral blood. All receptors come from a man between 65 and 79 years old with acute or convalescent COVID-19. Each CDR3 is given with its conserved first and last residue. A D gene is named only where the DNA matches it firmly. Size is stated for part of the rows, as once, few or many counts, or as a class when the clone is expanded.

d_gene	abundance	j_gene	v_gene	CDR3nt	CDR3aa
NA	NA	TRBJ2-7	TRBV14	TGTGCCAGCAGCCCCCAAGGGGCGGTAACCTACGAGCAGTACTTC	CASSPQGAVTYEQYF
TRBD2	NA	TRBJ2-3	TRBV19	TGTGCCAGTACCGATGGGACGGCTAGCGGGGTCGCAGATACGCAGTATTTT	CASTDGTASGVADTQYF
NA	NA	TRBJ1-5	TRBV28	TGTGCCAGCAGTTACTCCTCCGGTCAGCCCCAGCATTTT	CASSYSSGQPQHF
NA	NA	TRBJ2-7	TRBV10-1	TGCGCCAGCAGTTCCGGGGACTCCTACGAGCAGTACTTC	CASSSGDSYEQYF
TRBD1	once	TRBJ2-6	TRBV7-3	TGTGCCAGCAGCCCCCAGTCCGGGGACAGCGCTTCTGGGGCCAACGTCCTGACTTTC	CASSPQSGDSASGANVLTF
TRBD2	NA	TRBJ2-1	TRBV5-1	TGCGCCAGCAGCTTGTCACTAGCGGGGCTTGAGCAGTTCTTC	CASSLSLAGLEQFF
TRBD2	NA	TRBJ2-1	TRBV19	TGTGCCGTGAAAGCGGGGGGACAGAGCCTTTTCAATGAGCAGTTCTTC	CAVKAGGQSLFNEQFF
TRBD1	NA	TRBJ1-2	TRBV28	TGTGCCAGCAGACGACAGGGAGGCGGCTACACCTTC	CASRRQGGGYTF
NA	NA	TRBJ1-6	TRBV5-1	TGCGCCAGCAGCTTGTGGGGCGAGCATTCACCCCTCCACTTT	CASSLWGEHSPLHF
NA	NA	TRBJ1-4	TRBV10-3	TGTGCCATCAGCCCGGGACTGAGAGTTGAAAAACTGTTTTTT	CAISPGLRVEKLFF
TRBD1	NA	TRBJ1-4	TRBV5-1	TGCGCCAGCAGCTTGGGGGACAGGGGTGAAAAACTGTTTTTT	CASSLGDRGEKLFF
TRBD2	NA	TRBJ2-5	TRBV9	TGTGCCAGCAGCGTAGGGACTAGCGGGGTGGTAGAGACCCAGTACTTC	CASSVGTSGVVETQYF
TRBD1	NA	TRBJ2-7	TRBV6-5	TGTGCCAGCAGTTACTCCCGTCAGGGGGCCTACGAGCAGTACTTC	CASSYSRQGAYEQYF
TRBD1	NA	TRBJ1-2	TRBV28	TGTGCCAGCGGCTTAACCGGGACAGGGACCATTTATGGCTACACCTTC	CASGLTGTGTIYGYTF
NA	NA	TRBJ2-1	TRBV15	TGTGCCACCAGCAGAGAAGGAGGAAATGAGCAGTTCTTC	CATSREGGNEQFF
NA	NA	TRBJ1-3	TRBV6-5	TGTGCCAGCGGGGGGGACGGAAACACCATATATTTT	CASGGDGNTIYF
TRBD1	NA	TRBJ1-6	TRBV5-1	TGCGCCAGCAGCGCCGGGACAGCCTATAATTCACCCCTCCACTTT	CASSAGTAYNSPLHF
TRBD1	NA	TRBJ2-7	TRBV2	TGTGCCAGCAGTTCTCCGGGACAGGGTCAGTACGAGCAGTACTTC	CASSSPGQGQYEQYF
TRBD2	NA	TRBJ2-7	TRBV5-5	TGTGCCAGCAGTAAGGGACTAGACGCCTACGAGCAGTACTTC	CASSKGLDAYEQYF
NA	NA	TRBJ2-3	TRBV4-2	TGTGCCAGCAGCCAGGAATTCAGGGGCCCAGATACGCAGTATTTT	CASSQEFRGPDTQYF
TRBD1	NA	TRBJ1-1	TRBV10-3	TGTGCCATCAATACGGGACAGGGGACGGCTGAAGCTTTCTTT	CAINTGQGTAEAFF
NA	NA	TRBJ1-1	TRBV7-9	TGTGCCAGCAGCCCCCGGGCGGGGCAGGGAAAAGCTTTCTTT	CASSPRAGQGKAFF
NA	NA	TRBJ2-7	TRBV19	TGTGCCAGTAGTATAGGAGCCTACGAGCAGTACTTC	CASSIGAYEQYF
TRBD2	NA	TRBJ2-7	TRBV4-2	TGTGCCAGCAGCCGAGAACTAGCGGGGGAACAGTACTTC	CASSRELAGEQYF
NA	NA	TRBJ2-7	TRBV19	TGTGCCAGTAGTATAGCGAGGGCCAGGGGTCCCTACGAGCAGTACTTC	CASSIARARGPYEQYF
TRBD2	NA	TRBJ2-3	TRBV7-2	TGTGCCAGCAGCGGGCGACTAGCGCGAGATACGCAGTATTTT	CASSGRLARDTQYF
NA	NA	TRBJ1-1	TRBV6-5	TGTGCCAGCAGCCAGGGGCAGATAAACACTGAAGCTTTCTTT	CASSQGQINTEAFF
NA	NA	TRBJ1-4	TRBV7-9	TGTGCCAGCAGCATGGGGCGGAATAATGAAAAACTGTTTTTT	CASSMGRNNEKLFF
NA	NA	TRBJ2-6	TRBV9	TGTGCCAGCAGCCCTCGTGGCAGGGCTGGGGCCAACGTCCTGACTTTC	CASSPRGRAGANVLTF
TRBD1	NA	TRBJ2-4	TRBV27	TGTGCCAGCACGGACAGGGCGGCCATTCAGTACTTC	CASTDRAAIQYF
NA	NA	TRBJ1-1	TRBV18	TGTGCCAGCTCCCAAGGACGGGAGAACACTGAAGCTTTCTTT	CASSQGRENTEAFF
NA	NA	TRBJ2-3	TRBV18	TGTGCCAGCTCACCGACACCCGGGAGTTTTGATACGCAGTATTTT	CASSPTPGSFDTQYF
NA	NA	TRBJ2-3	TRBV7-7	TGTGCTAGCAGCTCGACTACCACAGATACGCAGTATTTT	CASSSTTTDTQYF
TRBD2	NA	TRBJ2-7	TRBV23-1	TGCGCCAGCTGCCCGGGGGGGTGGAACGAGCAGTACTTC	CASCPGGWNEQYF
NA	NA	TRBJ1-5	TRBV20-1	TGCAGTGCTAGTTGGTCGGGGGGTTATAGCAATCAGCCCCAGCATTTT	CSASWSGGYSNQPQHF
TRBD1	NA	TRBJ1-6	TRBV6-5	TGTGCCAGCAGAGACGGGACAGCATTAGGCTCACCCCTCCACTTT	CASRDGTALGSPLHF
NA	NA	TRBJ2-3	TRBV6-5	TGTGCCAGCAGCTCACAGGGTGCGTCGTCGGATACGCAGTATTTT	CASSSQGASSDTQYF
NA	NA	TRBJ2-1	TRBV24-1	TGTGCCACCAGTGGCACACTCGGGGGCTCCTACAATGAGCAGTTCTTC	CATSGTLGGSYNEQFF
NA	NA	TRBJ2-7	TRBV7-2	TGTGCCAGCAGCTTAGGGGAAAGCGGGTCGGGTAGCTCCTACGAGCAGTACTTC	CASSLGESGSGSSYEQYF
NA	NA	TRBJ2-2	TRBV6-1	TGTGCCAGCAGTGAAGCGCTTCAAAGGTTTACTATGGCCGGGGAGCTGTTTTTT	CASSEALQRFTMAGELFF
TRBD2	NA	TRBJ2-3	TRBV11-2	TGTGCCAGCAGCGCTAGCGGATTTTCTAGCACAGATACGCAGTATTTT	CASSASGFSSTDTQYF
NA	few	TRBJ1-4	TRBV4-2	TGTGCCAGCAGCCTAAACGGTCTACAGGCACCTGGAGAAAAACTGTTTTTT	CASSLNGLQAPGEKLFF